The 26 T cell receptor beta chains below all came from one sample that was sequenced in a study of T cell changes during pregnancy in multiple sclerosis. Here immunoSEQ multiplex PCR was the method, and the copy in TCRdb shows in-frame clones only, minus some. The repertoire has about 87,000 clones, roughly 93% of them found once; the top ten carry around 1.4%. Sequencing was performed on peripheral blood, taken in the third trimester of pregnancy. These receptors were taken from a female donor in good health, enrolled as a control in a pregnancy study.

The CDR3 loop reads CASSLGTDNEQFF. In DNA, the CDR3 is TGTGCCAGCAGCTTGGGGACAGACAATGAGCAGTTCTTC. This chain joins TRBV7-2 and TRBJ2-1, with 7 bases aligning to TRBD1. The germline CDR1 and CDR2 sequences are SGHTA and FQGNSA. The J segment lost 5 bases and the V segment lost 3 bases, leaving 1 base of the junction unmatched. The length of the CDR3 is 13 residues.

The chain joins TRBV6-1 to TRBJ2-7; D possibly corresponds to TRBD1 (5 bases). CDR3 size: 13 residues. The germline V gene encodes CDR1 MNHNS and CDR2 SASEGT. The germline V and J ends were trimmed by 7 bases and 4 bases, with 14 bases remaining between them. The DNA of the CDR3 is TGTGCCAGCACAGCAGCAGGGCGGTACGAGCAGTACTTC. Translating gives CASTAAGRYEQYF.

DNA for the CDR3: TGTGCCATCAGTGGGATACTAGCGGGATCCTACAATGAGCAGTTCTTC. Protein: CAISGILAGSYNEQFF. This chain connects TRBV10-3 to TRBJ2-1; the match to TRBD2 covers 10 bases. CDR1 is ENHRY and CDR2 is SYGVKD in the germline V gene. This CDR3 spans 16 amino acids. After removal of 4 bases from V and 1 base from J, the junction contained 4 bases not matched to a gene.

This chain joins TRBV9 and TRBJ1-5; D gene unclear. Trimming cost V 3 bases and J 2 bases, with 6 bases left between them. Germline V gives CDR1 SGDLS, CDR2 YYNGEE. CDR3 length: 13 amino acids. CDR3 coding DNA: TGTGCCAGCAGCGCCACGGGCAATCAGCCCCAGCATTTT. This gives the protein CASSATGNQPQHF.

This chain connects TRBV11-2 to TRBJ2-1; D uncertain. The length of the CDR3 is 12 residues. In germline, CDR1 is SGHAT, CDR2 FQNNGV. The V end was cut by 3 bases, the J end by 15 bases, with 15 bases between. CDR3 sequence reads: CASSLGPNGRFF. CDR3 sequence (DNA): TGTGCCAGCAGCTTGGGCCCCAACGGCCGGTTCTTC. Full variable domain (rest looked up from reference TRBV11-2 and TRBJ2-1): EAGVAQSPRYKIIEKRQSVAFWCNPISGHATLYWYQQILGQGPKLLIQFQNNGVVDDSQLPKDRFSAERLKGVDSTLKIQPAKLEDSAVYLCASSLGPNGRFFGPGTRLTVL.

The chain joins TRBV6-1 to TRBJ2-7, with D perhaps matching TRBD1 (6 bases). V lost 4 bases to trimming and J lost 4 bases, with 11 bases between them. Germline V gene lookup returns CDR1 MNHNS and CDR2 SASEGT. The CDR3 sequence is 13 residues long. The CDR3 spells CASSGQVRYEQYF. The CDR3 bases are TGTGCCAGCAGTGGACAGGTTCGATACGAGCAGTACTTC.

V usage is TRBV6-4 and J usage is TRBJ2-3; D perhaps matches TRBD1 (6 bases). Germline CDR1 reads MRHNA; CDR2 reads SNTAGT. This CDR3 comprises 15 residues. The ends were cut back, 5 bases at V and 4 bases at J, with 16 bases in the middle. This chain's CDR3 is CASSTRGEGADTQYF. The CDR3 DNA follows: TGTGCCAGCAGTACCCGCGGCGAGGGGGCAGATACGCAGTATTTT.

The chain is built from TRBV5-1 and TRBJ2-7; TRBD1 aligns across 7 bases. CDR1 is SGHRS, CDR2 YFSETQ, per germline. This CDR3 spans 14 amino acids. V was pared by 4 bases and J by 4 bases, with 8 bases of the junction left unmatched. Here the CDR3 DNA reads TGCGCCAGCAGCACGGACAGGAGTTTATACGAGCAGTACTTC. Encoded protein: CASSTDRSLYEQYF.

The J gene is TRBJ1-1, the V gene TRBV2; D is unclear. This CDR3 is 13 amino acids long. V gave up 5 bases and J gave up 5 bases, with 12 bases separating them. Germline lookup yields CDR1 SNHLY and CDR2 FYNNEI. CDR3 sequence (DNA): TGTGCCAGCAGTAAAAAAACATTGACTGAAGCTTTCTTT. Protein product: CASSKKTLTEAFF.

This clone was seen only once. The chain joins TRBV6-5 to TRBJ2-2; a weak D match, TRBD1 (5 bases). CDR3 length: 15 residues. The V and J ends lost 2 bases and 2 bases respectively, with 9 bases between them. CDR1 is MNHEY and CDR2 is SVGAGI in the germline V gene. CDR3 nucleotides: TGTGCCAGCAGTTACAAAGGGGCAAACACCGGGGAGCTGTTTTTT. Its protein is CASSYKGANTGELFF.

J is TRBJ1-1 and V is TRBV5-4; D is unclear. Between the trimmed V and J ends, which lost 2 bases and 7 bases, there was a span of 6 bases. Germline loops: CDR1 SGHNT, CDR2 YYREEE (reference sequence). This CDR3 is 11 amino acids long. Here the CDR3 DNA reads TGTGCCAGCAGCTTCCGGGATGAAGCTTTCTTT. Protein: CASSFRDEAFF.

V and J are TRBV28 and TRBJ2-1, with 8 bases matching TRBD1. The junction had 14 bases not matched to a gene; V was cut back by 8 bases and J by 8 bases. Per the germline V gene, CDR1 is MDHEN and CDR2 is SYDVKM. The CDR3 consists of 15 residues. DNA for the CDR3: TGTGCCAGCGGCACCGGGACAGGCATTAGGTATGAGCAGTTCTTC. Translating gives CASGTGTGIRYEQFF.

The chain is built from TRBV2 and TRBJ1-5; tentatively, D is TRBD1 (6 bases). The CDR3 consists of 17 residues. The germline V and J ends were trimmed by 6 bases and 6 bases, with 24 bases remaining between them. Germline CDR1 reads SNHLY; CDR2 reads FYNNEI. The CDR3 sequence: CASRPRGGHTRVQPQHF. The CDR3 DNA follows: TGTGCCAGCAGACCCCGGGGGGGACACACCAGGGTTCAGCCCCAGCATTTT.

CDR3 sequence (DNA): TGTGCCAGCAGCTTAGGGACAGGCACAGATACGCAGTATTTT. This sequence encodes CASSLGTGTDTQYF. The V call is TRBV7-2, the J call TRBJ2-3; TRBD1 might be the D (6 bases). V lost 1 base, J lost 1 base, and 6 bases lay in between. Germline CDR1 reads SGHTA; CDR2 reads FQGNSA. CDR3 length: 14 amino acids.

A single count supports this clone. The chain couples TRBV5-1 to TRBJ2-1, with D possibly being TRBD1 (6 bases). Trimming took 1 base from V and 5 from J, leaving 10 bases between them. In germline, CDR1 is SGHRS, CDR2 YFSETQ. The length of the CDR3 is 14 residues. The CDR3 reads CASSLQGLNNEQFF. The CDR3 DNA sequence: TGCGCCAGCAGCTTGCAGGGGCTAAACAATGAGCAGTTCTTC.

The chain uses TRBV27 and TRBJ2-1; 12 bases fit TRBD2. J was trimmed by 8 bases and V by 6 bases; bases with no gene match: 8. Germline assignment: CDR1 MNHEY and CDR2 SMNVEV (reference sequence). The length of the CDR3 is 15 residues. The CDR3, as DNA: TGTGCCAGCAGCCGACTAGCGGGAGTAGGCGATGAGCAGTTCTTC. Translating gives CASSRLAGVGDEQFF.

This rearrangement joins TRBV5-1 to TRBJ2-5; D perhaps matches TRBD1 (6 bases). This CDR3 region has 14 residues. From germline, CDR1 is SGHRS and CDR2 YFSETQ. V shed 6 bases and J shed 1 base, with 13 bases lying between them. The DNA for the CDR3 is TGCGCCAGCAAACGGGACATAGTCCAAGAGACCCAGTACTTC. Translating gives CASKRDIVQETQYF.

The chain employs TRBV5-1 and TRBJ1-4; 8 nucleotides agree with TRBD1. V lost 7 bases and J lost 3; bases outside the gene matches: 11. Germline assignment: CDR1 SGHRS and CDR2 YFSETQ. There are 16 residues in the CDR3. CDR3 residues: CASCRTGPLANEKLFF. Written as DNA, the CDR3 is TGCGCCAGCTGTCGGACAGGGCCCCTAGCTAATGAAAAACTGTTTTTT.

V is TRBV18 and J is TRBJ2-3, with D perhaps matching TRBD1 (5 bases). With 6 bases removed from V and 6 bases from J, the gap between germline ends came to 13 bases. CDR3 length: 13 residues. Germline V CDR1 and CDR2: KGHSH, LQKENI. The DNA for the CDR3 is TGTGCCAGCTCGCAGGCCGCAGGGGATACGCAGTATTTT. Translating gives CASSQAAGDTQYF.

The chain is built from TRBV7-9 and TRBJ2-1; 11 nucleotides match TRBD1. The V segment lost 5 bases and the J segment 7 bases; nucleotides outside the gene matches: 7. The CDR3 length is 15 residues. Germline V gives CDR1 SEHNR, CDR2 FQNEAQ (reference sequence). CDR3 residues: CASSLGTGGRNEQFF. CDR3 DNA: TGTGCCAGCAGCCTCGGGACAGGGGGACGTAATGAGCAGTTCTTC. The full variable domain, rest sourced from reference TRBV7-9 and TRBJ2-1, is DTGVSQNPRHKITKRGQNVTFRCDPISEHNRLYWYRQTLGQGPEFLTYFQNEAQLEKSRLLSDRFSAERPKGSFSTLEIQRTEQGDSAMYLCASSLGTGGRNEQFFGPGTRLTVL.

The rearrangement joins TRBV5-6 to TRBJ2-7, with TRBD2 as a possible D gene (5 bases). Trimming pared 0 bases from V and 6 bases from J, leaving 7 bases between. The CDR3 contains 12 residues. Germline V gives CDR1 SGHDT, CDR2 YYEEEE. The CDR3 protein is CASSLEAGEQYF. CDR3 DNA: TGTGCCAGCAGCTTGGAGGCGGGCGAGCAGTACTTC.

The CDR3 DNA sequence: TGTGCCAGCAGACCACCCCCGACAGTACCTGAAGCTTTCTTT. This gives the protein CASRPPPTVPEAFF. This chain connects TRBV28 to TRBJ1-1; maybe TRBD1 (5 bases). CDR1 and CDR2 (germline): MDHEN, SYDVKM. Trimming shortened V by 6 bases and J by 6 bases, and 17 bases separated the two germline ends. The CDR3 extends over 14 amino acids.

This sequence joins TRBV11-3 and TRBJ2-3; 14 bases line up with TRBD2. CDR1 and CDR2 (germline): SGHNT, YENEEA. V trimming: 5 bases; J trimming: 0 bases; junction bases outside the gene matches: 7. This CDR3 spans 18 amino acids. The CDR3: CASSQGLAGVTSTDTQYF. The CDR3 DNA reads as TGTGCCAGCAGCCAGGGACTAGCGGGAGTGACGAGCACAGATACGCAGTATTTT.

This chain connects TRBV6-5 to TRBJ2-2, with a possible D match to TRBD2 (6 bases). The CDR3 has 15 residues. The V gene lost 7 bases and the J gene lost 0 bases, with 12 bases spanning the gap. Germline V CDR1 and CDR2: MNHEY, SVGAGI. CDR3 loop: CASKLSGSNTGELFF. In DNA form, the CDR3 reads TGTGCCAGCAAACTTAGCGGTTCGAACACCGGGGAGCTGTTTTTT.

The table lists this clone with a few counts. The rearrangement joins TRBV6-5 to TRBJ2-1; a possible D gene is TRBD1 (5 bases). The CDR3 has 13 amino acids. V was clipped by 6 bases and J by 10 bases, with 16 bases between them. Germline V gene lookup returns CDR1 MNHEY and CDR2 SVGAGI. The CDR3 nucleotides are TGTGCCAGCAGATCAGGGTCCCCAAAAGAGCAGTTCTTC. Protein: CASRSGSPKEQFF.

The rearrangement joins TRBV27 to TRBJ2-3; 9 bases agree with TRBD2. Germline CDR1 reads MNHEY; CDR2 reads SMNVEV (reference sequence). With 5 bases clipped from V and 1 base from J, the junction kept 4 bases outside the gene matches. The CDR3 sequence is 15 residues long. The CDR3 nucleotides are TGTGCCAGCAGTACCAGGACTAGCGGCACAGATACGCAGTATTTT. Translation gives CASSTRTSGTDTQYF.